This TCR beta chain was observed in a study of vaccination and CD4 T cells after COVID-19. Turning to the study itself: The study enrolled six male and four female convalescents, two of whom were Hispanic.

Germline CDR1 is DFQATT and CDR2 is SNEGSKA (reference sequence). V lost 3 bases to trimming and J lost 5 bases; unmatched junction nucleotides: 11. This CDR3 has 15 residues. Regarding this clonotype: Its antigen is currently unknown.

The assay that was used to sequence DNA from cultured CD4+ T cells was the Oncomine TCR Beta short-read assay. From CD4+ T cells that had been cultured, genomic DNA was extracted. A single record per CDR3 protein comes from TCRdb applying MiXCR to the PCR reads. Of over 9,500 distinct CDR3 sequences listed, about 30% are singletons. Treatment meaning: roughly nine-day PBMC culture with coronavirus spike peptide pools or control peptides (ViraFEST assay). Pre-COVID-19 pandemic sampling (2011-2018) yielded the unexposed donor's CD4+ T cells. Sequencing was carried out using CD4+ T cells from blood, cultured in vitro. The origin of this receptor is a human donor in good health. The chain employs TRBV20-1 and TRBJ2-3, with 7 bases identical to TRBD2. The CDR3 sequence: CSARERRREKDTQYF. Written as DNA, the CDR3 is TGCAGTGCTAGGGAGCGTCGGCGGGAGAAAGATACGCAGTATTTT.